The rows below give T cell receptor beta chains drawn from one sample of a study of blood T cell repertoires in COVID-19. Profiled with immunoSEQ multiplex PCR; TCRdb holds only in-frame clones, not every one. Of 350,000 or so clones listed, around 87% are singletons. What was sequenced was peripheral blood. These TCRs come from a woman younger than 45 with COVID-19, enrolled during active disease. CDR3s include the opening cysteine and the closing phenylalanine or tryptophan. D genes are given only for firm matches. Clone size is given for some rows only: seen once, a few or many times, or a class if the clone is expanded.

D gene	V gene	J gene	clone size	CDR3 DNA	CDR3 protein
TRBD2	TRBV9	TRBJ2-7	NA	TGTGCCAGCAGCGTAGCTAGCAGCGGGGGTGTCCACGAGCAGTACTTC	CASSVASSGGVHEQYF
NA	TRBV27	TRBJ2-3	NA	TGTGCCAGCAGTTTATCCGGACTGCGGCCAGATACGCAGTATTTT	CASSLSGLRPDTQYF
NA	TRBV18	TRBJ1-1	NA	TGTGCCAGCTCACCAGGGGGGGGCGGCAACACTGAAGCTTTCTTT	CASSPGGGGNTEAFF
TRBD2	TRBV7-9	TRBJ2-1	NA	TGTGCCAGCAGCCCCCCCCCAGGTTTAGCGGGAGACGCTAATGAGCAGTTCTTC	CASSPPPGLAGDANEQFF
TRBD1	TRBV28	TRBJ1-2	NA	TGTGCCAGCAGTTGGGTTGTTGGGACAGGGCCGTCTAACTATGGCTACACCTTC	CASSWVVGTGPSNYGYTF
NA	TRBV19	TRBJ2-2	NA	TGTGCCAGTACCGACAGAGGGAACACCGGGGAGCTGTTTTTT	CASTDRGNTGELFF
TRBD1	TRBV10-3	TRBJ1-6	once	TGTGCCAGTGGACAGGGTCTCTCACCCCTCCACTTT	CASGQGLSPLHF
TRBD1	TRBV4-2	TRBJ2-7	NA	TGTGCCAGCAGCCAAGCCTCAGGGGGCGGTGAGCAGTACTTC	CASSQASGGGEQYF
TRBD2	TRBV4-1	TRBJ2-1	NA	TGCGCCAGCAGCCAGACTAGCGTTTCCTACAATGAGCAGTTCTTC	CASSQTSVSYNEQFF
TRBD2	TRBV7-9	TRBJ2-1	NA	TGTGCCAGCAGCTTACCTAGCGGGGTGTTTGATGAGCAGTTCTTC	CASSLPSGVFDEQFF
NA	TRBV28	TRBJ2-7	NA	TGTGCCAGCAGTCCGGGCGACAGGAGCTACGAGCAGTACTTC	CASSPGDRSYEQYF
TRBD2	TRBV6-2/TRBV6-3	TRBJ2-1	NA	TGTGCCAGCAGTTCTGGGACTAGCGGGAGAGAGGATGAGCAGTTCTTC	CASSSGTSGREDEQFF
NA	TRBV6-5	TRBJ1-6	NA	TGTGCCAGCAGGGTACTAAGTGGAGATCATGCCCTCCACTTT	CASRVLSGDHALHF
NA	TRBV5-1	TRBJ2-2	NA	TGCGCCAGCAGCTTGGAAAGGGGGATCGGGGAGCTGTTTTTT	CASSLERGIGELFF
TRBD1	TRBV27	TRBJ1-5	NA	TGTGCCAGCAGCCTCGGGACAGGGCTTAATCAGCCCCAGCATTTT	CASSLGTGLNQPQHF
TRBD1	TRBV28	TRBJ1-2	NA	TGTGCCAGCAAAAGTGGGCAGGGGGCTAACTATGGCTACACCTTC	CASKSGQGANYGYTF
TRBD2	TRBV24-1	TRBJ2-1	NA	TGTGCCACCAGTGACGACCTAGCGGGCGATGAGCAGTTCTTC	CATSDDLAGDEQFF
NA	TRBV19	TRBJ1-2	NA	TGTGCCAGTAGTATGGGAGTTACTAACTATGGCTACACCTTC	CASSMGVTNYGYTF
TRBD2	TRBV6-5	TRBJ2-1	NA	TGTGCCAGCTTGGTACTAGCGGGAGGTGCTGAGCAGTTCTTC	CASLVLAGGAEQFF
TRBD2	TRBV30	TRBJ2-5	NA	TGTGCCTGGACCTCGCTAGCGGGGGCTAGGGAGACCCAGTACTTC	CAWTSLAGARETQYF
TRBD2	TRBV20-1	TRBJ2-1	NA	TGCAGTGCTAGTAGCGGGAACAACAATGAGCAGTTCTTC	CSASSGNNNEQFF
NA	TRBV19	TRBJ1-1	few	TGTGCCAGTAGTATGTCGCAGGGAATAACTGAAGCTTTCTTT	CASSMSQGITEAFF
NA	TRBV7-2	TRBJ1-6	NA	TGTGCCAGCAGCCTACTGGACAGCTATAATTCACCCCTCCACTTT	CASSLLDSYNSPLHF
NA	TRBV4-2	TRBJ2-5	NA	TGTGCCAGCAGCCAAATTTCGGCCGGAGGTAGGGAGACCCAGTACTTC	CASSQISAGGRETQYF
NA	TRBV9	TRBJ2-5	NA	TGTGCCAGCAGCCCAGAGGGCCGTACGCAAGAGACCCAGTACTTC	CASSPEGRTQETQYF
NA	TRBV30	TRBJ2-7	few	TGTGCCTGGAGCAGGGGCGGGAGTTCGGGGGAGCAGTACTTC	CAWSRGGSSGEQYF